This T cell receptor (beta chain) was sequenced during a study of type 1 and type 2 diabetes patients. PCR was run on genomic DNA. Multiplex PCR with 30 forward and 13 reverse primers amplified the TCR beta CDR3. Each CDR3 protein gets one entry after TCRdb re-called the multiplex PCR reads with MiXCR. Seen here are about 250,000 distinct CDR3 sequences, more than 45% observed once, and the top ten hold 12% to 15%. CDR3 length: 16 residues. Germline loops: CDR1 SGHVS, CDR2 FQNEAQ. The V end was cut by 1 base, the J end by 0 bases, with 12 bases between. This clonotype was detected ten times or more. The V gene is TRBV7-8, the J gene TRBJ1-1; D is uncertain. The TCR originated in a man aged 18 to 35 with type 2 diabetes. Sequenced input: peripheral blood mononuclear cells (PBMCs). In DNA, the CDR3 is TGTGCCAGCAGCTTAGGGAGGCGGACGATGAACACTGAAGCTTTCTTT. As protein: CASSLGRRTMNTEAFF.